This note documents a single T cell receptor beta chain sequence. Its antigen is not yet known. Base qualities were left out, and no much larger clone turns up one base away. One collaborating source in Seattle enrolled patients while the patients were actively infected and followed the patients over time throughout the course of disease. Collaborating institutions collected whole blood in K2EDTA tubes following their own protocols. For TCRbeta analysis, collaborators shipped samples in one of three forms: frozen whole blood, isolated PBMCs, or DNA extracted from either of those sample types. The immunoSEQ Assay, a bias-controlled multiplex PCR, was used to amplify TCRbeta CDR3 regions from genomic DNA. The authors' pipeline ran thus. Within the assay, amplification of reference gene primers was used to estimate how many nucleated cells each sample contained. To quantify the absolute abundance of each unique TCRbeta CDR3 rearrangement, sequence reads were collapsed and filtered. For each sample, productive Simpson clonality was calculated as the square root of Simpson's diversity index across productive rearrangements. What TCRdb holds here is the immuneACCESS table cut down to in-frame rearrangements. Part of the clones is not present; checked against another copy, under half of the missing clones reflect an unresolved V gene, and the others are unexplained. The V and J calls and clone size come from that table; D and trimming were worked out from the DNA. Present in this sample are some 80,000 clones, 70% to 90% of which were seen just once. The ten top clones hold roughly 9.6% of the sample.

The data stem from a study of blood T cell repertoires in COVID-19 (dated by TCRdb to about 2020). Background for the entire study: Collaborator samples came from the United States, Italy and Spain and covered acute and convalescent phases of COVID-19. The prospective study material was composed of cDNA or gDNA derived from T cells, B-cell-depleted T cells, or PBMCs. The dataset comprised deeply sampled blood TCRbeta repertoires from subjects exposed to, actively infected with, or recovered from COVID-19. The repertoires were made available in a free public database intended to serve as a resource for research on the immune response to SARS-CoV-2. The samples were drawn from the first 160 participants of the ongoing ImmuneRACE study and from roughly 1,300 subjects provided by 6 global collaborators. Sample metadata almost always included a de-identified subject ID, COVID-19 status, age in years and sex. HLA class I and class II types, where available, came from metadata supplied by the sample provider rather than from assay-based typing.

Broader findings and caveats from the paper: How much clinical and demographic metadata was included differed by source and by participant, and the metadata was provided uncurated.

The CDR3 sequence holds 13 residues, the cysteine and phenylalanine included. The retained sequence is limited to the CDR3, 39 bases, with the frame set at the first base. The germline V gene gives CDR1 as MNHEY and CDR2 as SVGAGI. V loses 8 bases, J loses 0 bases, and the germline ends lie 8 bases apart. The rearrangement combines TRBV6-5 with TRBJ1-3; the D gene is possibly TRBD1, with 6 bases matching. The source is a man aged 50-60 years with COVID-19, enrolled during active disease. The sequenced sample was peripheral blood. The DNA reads TGTGCCAGCGGACAGATCTCTGGAAACACCATATATTTT. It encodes CASGQISGNTIYF.